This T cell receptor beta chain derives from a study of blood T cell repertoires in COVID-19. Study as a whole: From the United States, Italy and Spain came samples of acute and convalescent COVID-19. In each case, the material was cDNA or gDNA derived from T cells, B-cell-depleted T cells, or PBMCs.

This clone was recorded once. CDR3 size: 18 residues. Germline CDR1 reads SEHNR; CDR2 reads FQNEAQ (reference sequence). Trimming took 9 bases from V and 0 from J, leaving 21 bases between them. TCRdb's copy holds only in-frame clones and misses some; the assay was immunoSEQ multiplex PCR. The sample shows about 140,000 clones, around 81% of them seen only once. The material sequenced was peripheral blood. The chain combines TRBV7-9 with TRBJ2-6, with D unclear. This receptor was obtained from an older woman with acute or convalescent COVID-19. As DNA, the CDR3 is TGTGCCAGTACAAATTTGGTTGGGCCCAGCTCTGGGGCCAACGTCCTGACTTTC. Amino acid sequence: CASTNLVGPSSGANVLTF.